This TCR beta chain was recorded in a study of T cells in Graves' hyperthyroidism and ophthalmopathy (dated by TCRdb to about 2019). General notes on the study: Peripheral blood samples were taken at the time of initial diagnosis, prior to any treatment. A discovery cohort of about a hundred patients, roughly 45 with Graves' ophthalmopathy and 57 with stable Graves' hyperthyroidism, was used to find distinguishing TCR V-J signatures. Prospective prediction of ophthalmopathy was tested in an independent validation cohort of about 19 hyperthyroidism patients and some 17 patients who later progressed to ophthalmopathy. The approximately 100 discovery patients were divided at random into training and test sets in a 7:3 ratio. In addition, the study compared T-cell repertoires in thyroid tissue and in blood from over 5 Graves' hyperthyroidism patients. Once sampling was done, hyperthyroidism patients were given methimazole at a starting dose of 30 mg daily, whereas ophthalmopathy patients were given high-dose intravenous methylprednisolone. The paper describes TCR Vbeta CDR3 sequencing of about 140 peripheral blood samples, made up of 43 ophthalmopathy patients, roughly 75 hyperthyroidism patients and about 17 progressor patients. What the study reported, not specific to this receptor: Most expanded thyroid clonotypes (frequency above 0.001) were also detected in blood, a finding suggesting that blood repertoires may reflect thyroid immune responses. During validation, the model predicted progression to ophthalmopathy a median of approximately six months ahead of onset, with 70.59% sensitivity and under 85% specificity. A model built on a 13 V-J signature distinguished ophthalmopathy from stable hyperthyroidism, reaching 85% to 90% sensitivity and 81.08% specificity in cross-validation and 80%/75% in testing. No statistical method was used to fix the sample size in advance, and group allocation was not hidden from the investigators.

From the cysteine through the phenylalanine, the CDR3 covers 14 amino acids. Only CDR3 DNA is held: 42 bases, read in frame from base 1. The germline V gene gives CDR1 as MNHEY and CDR2 as SVGEGT. Trimming costs V 0 bases and J 1 base, and their ends lie 6 bases apart. A patient counted as having stable Graves' hyperthyroidism if no progression to ophthalmopathy occurred over 18 months of follow-up. Hyperthyroidism patients were newly diagnosed, with disease duration under 2 months, and aged 18 to 65 years. Exclusion was applied to patients with uncontrolled infections, other autoimmune diseases, pregnancy or lactation. Clinical symptoms, serum thyroxine and TRAb, thyroid ultrasound, and orbital computed tomography formed the basis for the diagnoses. PBMCs were separated from approximately 10 ml of fresh peripheral blood using Ficoll-Paque density gradient centrifugation. Total RNA was extracted using Trizol reagent, and RNA quality was assessed on an Agilent 2100 Bioanalyzer.

Of note for this clonotype: This receptor's antigen is unknown. A much larger clone sits a single nucleotide away, making a read error possible.

The TCR beta CDR3 regions were amplified from RNA transcripts. For the first round of RT-PCR on the TCR CDR3, the HTBI primer set was used together with the Qiagen OneStep RT-PCR kit. Libraries were constructed in a second round of multiplex PCR, after which size selection and purification were performed. Paired-end sequencing of the libraries was performed with 100 bp reads on an Illumina HiSeq2000. The authors' analysis ran thus. SOAPnuke was used to process the raw data, removing reads that contained adapters or uncalled bases, had a mean Phred below 15, or lacked an exact match to the constant primer or identifier. COPE v1.2.5 was used to merge high-quality paired reads, and clonotypes were defined as unique nucleotide sequences. Clonotypes were aligned to IMGT TRBV, TRBD and TRBJ reference segments using MiTCR v1.1. Only V-J combinations with frequency above 0.0001, covering 99% to 99.2% of repertoires, were analysed. The TCS score was defined as F50 (clonal expansion) divided by E x V (chaos), with BLOSUM62-based TCRdist calculated between CDR3 peptides within each V-J. Welch's t-statistics and random forest reduced around 520 V-J features to 13, which were used in a naive Bayes classifier (R e1071). In TCRdb, the public reads were trimmed at Q25 with fastp and aligned with MiXCR, with productive beta chains retained. Entries that share a CDR3 protein sequence are merged under the most common genes and DNA. TCRdb's processing, not the study's, gives the V and J calls here. Recorded for this sample are around 350,000 distinct CDR3 sequences; about 20% of them occurred a single time. The ten largest make up 3% to 4.5% of the sample.

This sequence was found in a young woman with Graves' hyperthyroidism. Sequencing input: blood. The rearrangement joined TRBV6-2 or TRBV6-3 to TRBJ1-1, with the D gene too uncertain to name. The nucleotides are TGTGCCAGCAGTTACTCACGGTCGAACACTGAAGCTTTCTTT. It specifies CASSYSRSNTEAFF.